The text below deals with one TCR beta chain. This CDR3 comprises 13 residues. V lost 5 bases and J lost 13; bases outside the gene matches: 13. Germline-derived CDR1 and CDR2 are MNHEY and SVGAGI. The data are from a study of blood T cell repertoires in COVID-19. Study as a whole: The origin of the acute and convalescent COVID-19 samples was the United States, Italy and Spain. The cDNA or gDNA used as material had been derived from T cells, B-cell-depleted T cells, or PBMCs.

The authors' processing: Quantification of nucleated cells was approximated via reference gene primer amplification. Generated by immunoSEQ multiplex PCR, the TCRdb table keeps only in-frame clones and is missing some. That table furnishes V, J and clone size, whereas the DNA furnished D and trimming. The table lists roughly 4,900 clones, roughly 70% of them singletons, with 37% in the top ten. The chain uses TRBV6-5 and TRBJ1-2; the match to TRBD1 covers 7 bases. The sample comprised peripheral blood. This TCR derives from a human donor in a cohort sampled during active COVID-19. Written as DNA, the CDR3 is TGTGCCAGCAGTCCGCGGGGCAGGGGGGCGGGCACCTTC. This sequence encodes CASSPRGRGAGTF.